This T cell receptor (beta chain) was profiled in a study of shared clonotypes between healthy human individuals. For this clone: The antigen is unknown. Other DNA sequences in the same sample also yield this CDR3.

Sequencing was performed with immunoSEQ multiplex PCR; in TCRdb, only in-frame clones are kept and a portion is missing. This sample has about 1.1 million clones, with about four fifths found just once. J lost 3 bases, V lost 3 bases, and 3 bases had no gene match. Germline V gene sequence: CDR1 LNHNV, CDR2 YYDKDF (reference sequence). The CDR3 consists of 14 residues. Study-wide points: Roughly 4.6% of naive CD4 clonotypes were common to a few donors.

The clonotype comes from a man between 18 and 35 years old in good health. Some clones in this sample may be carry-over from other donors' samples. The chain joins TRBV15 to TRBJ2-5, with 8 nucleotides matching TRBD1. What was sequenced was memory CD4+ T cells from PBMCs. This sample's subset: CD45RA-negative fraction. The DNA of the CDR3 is TGTGCCACCAGCAGGGGGGGACAGGAAGAGACCCAGTACTTC. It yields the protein CATSRGGQEETQYF.